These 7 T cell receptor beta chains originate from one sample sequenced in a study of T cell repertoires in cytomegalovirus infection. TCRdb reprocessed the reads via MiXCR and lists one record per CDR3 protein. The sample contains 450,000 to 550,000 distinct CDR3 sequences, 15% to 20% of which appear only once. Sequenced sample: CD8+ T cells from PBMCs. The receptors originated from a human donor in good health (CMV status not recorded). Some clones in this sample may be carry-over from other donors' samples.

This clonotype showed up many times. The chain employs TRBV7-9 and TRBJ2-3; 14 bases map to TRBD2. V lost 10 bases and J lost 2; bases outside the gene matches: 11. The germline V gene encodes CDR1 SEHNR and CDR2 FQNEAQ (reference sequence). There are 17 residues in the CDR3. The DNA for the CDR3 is TGTGCCATTCACGGGACTAGCGGGAGTATGGACACAGATACGCAGTATTTT. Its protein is CAIHGTSGSMDTDTQYF.

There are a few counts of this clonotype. CDR3 residues: CASAAPIRGLLEDTQYF. The CDR3 DNA follows: TGTGCCAGTGCCGCCCCTATCAGGGGGCTCCTTGAGGATACGCAGTATTTT. The chain is built from TRBV19 and TRBJ2-3; 8 nucleotides align to TRBD1. There are 17 residues in the CDR3. The V segment lost 8 bases and the J segment 6 bases; nucleotides outside the gene matches: 19. Germline V gene sequence: CDR1 LNHDA, CDR2 SQIVND (reference sequence).

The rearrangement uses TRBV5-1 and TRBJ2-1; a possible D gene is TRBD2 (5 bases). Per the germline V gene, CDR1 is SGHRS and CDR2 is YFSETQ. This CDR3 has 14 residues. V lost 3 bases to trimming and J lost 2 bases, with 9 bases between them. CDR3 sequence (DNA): TGCGCCAGCAGCTCTCCGGGGACCTACAATGAGCAGTTCTTC. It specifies CASSSPGTYNEQFF.

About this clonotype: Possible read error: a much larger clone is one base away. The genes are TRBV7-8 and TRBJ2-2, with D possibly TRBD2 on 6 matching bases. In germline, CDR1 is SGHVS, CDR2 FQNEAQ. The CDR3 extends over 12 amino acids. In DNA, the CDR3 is TGTGCCAGCAGCTTATTTGGCGGGGTGCTGTTTTTT. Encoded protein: CASSLFGGVLFF.

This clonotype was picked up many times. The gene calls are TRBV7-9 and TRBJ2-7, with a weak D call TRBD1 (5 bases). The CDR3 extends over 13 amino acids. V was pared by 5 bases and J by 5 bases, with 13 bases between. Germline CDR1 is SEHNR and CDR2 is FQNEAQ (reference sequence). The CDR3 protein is CASSVKGFHEQYF. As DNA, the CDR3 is TGTGCCAGCAGCGTAAAGGGGTTTCACGAGCAGTACTTC. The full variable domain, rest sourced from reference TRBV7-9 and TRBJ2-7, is DTGVSQNPRHKITKRGQNVTFRCDPISEHNRLYWYRQTLGQGPEFLTYFQNEAQLEKSRLLSDRFSAERPKGSFSTLEIQRTEQGDSAMYLCASSVKGFHEQYFGPGTRLTVT.

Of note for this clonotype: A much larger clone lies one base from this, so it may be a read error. This CDR3 reads CASTRTGNTEAFF. As DNA, the CDR3 is TGTGCCAGCACCCGGACAGGGAACACTGAAGCTTTCTTT. This chain connects TRBV12-3 or TRBV12-4 to TRBJ1-1; 7 positions agree with TRBD1. The CDR3 is 13 amino acids. V lost 7 bases, J lost 1 base, and 3 bases stayed unmatched.

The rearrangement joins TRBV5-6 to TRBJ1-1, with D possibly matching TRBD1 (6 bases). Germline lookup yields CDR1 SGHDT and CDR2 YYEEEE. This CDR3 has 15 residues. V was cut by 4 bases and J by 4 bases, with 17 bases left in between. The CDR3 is CASSVNRVDATEAFF. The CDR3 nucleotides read TGTGCCAGCAGCGTAAACAGGGTCGATGCCACTGAAGCTTTCTTT.